This T cell receptor beta chain was obtained from a study of blood T cell repertoires in COVID-19. Looking at the study overall: From T cells, B-cell-depleted T cells, or PBMCs came the material, which was cDNA or gDNA.

The J segment lost 1 base and the V segment lost 4 bases, leaving 5 bases of the junction unmatched. This CDR3 contains 16 residues. CDR1 is SGHAT, CDR2 FQDESV, per germline (reference sequence). Cohort assignment relied on participant-reported clinical history. Cohort 3 donors were reported recovered after two negative PCRs, clearance, or symptom resolution. Sequenced by immunoSEQ multiplex PCR; TCRdb stores in-frame clones only, minus some. In the table there are hundreds of thousands of clones, around nine tenths of which are singletons. What was sequenced was PBMCs or T cells enriched from blood (not recorded which). The TCR comes from a woman aged 40 to 55 who had recovered from COVID-19. The chain employs TRBV11-1 and TRBJ2-5; 11 nucleotides align to TRBD2. For the CDR3, the DNA is TGTGCCAGCAGCTATAGACTAGCGGGGTTCCAAGAGACCCAGTACTTC. Encoded protein: CASSYRLAGFQETQYF.